A single sample gave rise to the 22 T cell receptor beta chains below, sequenced in a study of cytomegalovirus exposure and HLA in healthy donors (dated by TCRdb to the late 2010s). Libraries were built with the immunoSEQ multiplex PCR assay. For the multiplex PCR, a mixture combining 60 forward primers for TCR Vbeta segments and 13 reverse primers for TCR Jbeta segments was used. Here the immuneACCESS table is served through TCRdb, limited to in-frame sequences with V and J called. Missing clones are a known gap in these copies; in checked studies unresolved V genes cover under half, and the rest lacks a known reason. This sample comprises about 130,000 clones, about 72% of them detected only once. The ten largest make up roughly 1.5% of the sample. Sequenced: PBMCs. The receptors stem from a female donor in good health and CMV-seronegative.

The chain links TRBV5-1 to TRBJ2-3; possible D gene TRBD1, 7 bases. V was pared by 0 bases and J by 5 bases, with 13 bases between. The CDR3 sequence is 15 residues long. The germline V gene has CDR1 SGHRS and CDR2 YFSETQ. This CDR3 is CASSLGQGGLDTQYF. CDR3 nucleotides: TGCGCCAGCAGCTTGGGGCAGGGGGGATTAGATACGCAGTATTTT.

The chain couples TRBV30 to TRBJ2-1, with D possibly matching TRBD1 (6 bases). The V and J ends lost 0 bases and 8 bases respectively, with 8 bases between them. The CDR3 has 12 amino acids. Per germline, CDR1 GTSNPN and CDR2 SVGIG (reference sequence). This chain's CDR3 is CAWSVGGHEQFF. As DNA, the CDR3 is TGTGCCTGGAGTGTAGGGGGACATGAGCAGTTCTTC.

This clone was found a few times. The rearrangement links TRBV29-1 to TRBJ2-1; the match to TRBD2 covers 7 bases. Germline V gives CDR1 SQVTM, CDR2 ANQGSEA. V gave up 6 bases and J gave up 0 bases; unmatched junction bases: 8. The CDR3 covers 15 residues. The CDR3 loop is CSVDRDYSSYNEQFF. The DNA of the CDR3 is TGCAGCGTAGATAGGGACTACAGCTCCTACAATGAGCAGTTCTTC.

This rearrangement joins TRBV19 to TRBJ1-5; tentative D call: TRBD1 (6 bases). Germline assignment: CDR1 LNHDA and CDR2 SQIVND (reference sequence). This CDR3 is built from 16 residues. Trimming removed 7 bases at V and 2 bases at J, with 18 bases between. DNA of the CDR3: TGTGCCAGTACCCTAGGGACCAAGGGGGGCAATCAGCCCCAGCATTTT. Its protein product is CASTLGTKGGNQPQHF.

V usage is TRBV5-1 and J usage is TRBJ2-5; D might be TRBD2 (6 bases). V lost 0 bases to trimming and J lost 2 bases, with 14 bases between them. From germline, CDR1 is SGHRS and CDR2 YFSETQ. This CDR3 is 16 amino acids long. The CDR3 here is CASSLAGSGNQETQYF. The CDR3 coding sequence is TGCGCCAGCAGCTTGGCCGGTAGCGGAAATCAAGAGACCCAGTACTTC.

The V call is TRBV28, the J call TRBJ1-4; 7 bases are shared with TRBD1. Germline V gene sequence: CDR1 MDHEN, CDR2 SYDVKM. The V and J ends lost 2 bases and 8 bases, in that order; junction bases with no gene match: 5. The CDR3 totals 14 residues. The CDR3 nucleotides read TGTGCCAGCAGTTTAAAGGGGGCGCAGGAAAAACTGTTTTTT. It is translated as CASSLKGAQEKLFF.

This CDR3 is CAISDSLWQNTEAFF. CDR3 DNA sequence: TGTGCCATCAGTGATAGCCTTTGGCAGAACACTGAAGCTTTCTTT. The chain is built from TRBV10-3 and TRBJ1-1; D uncertain. CDR1 and CDR2 from the germline V gene are ENHRY and SYGVKD. Trimming pared 3 bases from V and 1 base from J, leaving 12 bases between. There are 15 residues in the CDR3.

The chain joins TRBV11-2 to TRBJ2-7; possible D gene TRBD1, 7 bases. CDR1 is SGHAT and CDR2 is FQNNGV in the germline V gene. V lost 5 bases, J lost 3 bases, and 29 bases lay in between. The CDR3 consists of 19 residues. The CDR3 loop reads CASSANRDRDKRAVYEQYF. The CDR3 DNA sequence: TGTGCCAGCAGCGCAAACCGGGACAGAGATAAGCGGGCGGTCTACGAGCAGTACTTC.

The chain uses TRBV7-2 and TRBJ2-5; 7 nucleotides match TRBD1. The CDR3 runs to 13 residues. V dropped 5 bases and J dropped 2; count of bases not matched to a gene: 2. CDR1 and CDR2 from the germline V gene are SGHTA and FQGNSA. The DNA of the CDR3 is TGTGCCAGCAGCCGGGGACAGCAAGAGACCCAGTACTTC. Amino acids: CASSRGQQETQYF. The full variable domain, its missing parts supplied by reference TRBV7-2 and TRBJ2-5, is GAGVSQSPSNKVTEKGKDVELRCDPISGHTALYWYRQSLGQGLEFLIYFQGNSAPDKSGLPSDRFSAERTGGSVSTLTIQRTQQEDSAVYLCASSRGQQETQYFGPGTRLLVL.

The V call is TRBV4-1, the J call TRBJ2-2; D is undetermined. This CDR3 comprises 13 residues. CDR1 is MGHRA, CDR2 YSYEKL, per germline. Trimming cost V 6 bases and J 7 bases, with 12 bases left between them. The DNA for the CDR3 is TGCGCCAGCAGTTCCCAGCCAGGCGGGGAGCTGTTTTTT. It is translated as CASSSQPGGELFF.

The chain couples TRBV6-1 to TRBJ1-1; maybe TRBD1 (5 bases). This CDR3 contains 15 residues. Germline loops: CDR1 MNHNS, CDR2 SASEGT. The ends were cut back, 4 bases at V and 4 bases at J, with 16 bases in the middle. Here the CDR3 reads CASSVGGDGATEAFF. As DNA, the CDR3 is TGTGCCAGCAGTGTAGGAGGGGACGGAGCCACTGAAGCTTTCTTT.

The chain employs TRBV19 and TRBJ1-1; unclear D gene. Between the trimmed V and J ends, which lost 8 bases and 1 base, there was a span of 8 bases. Per the germline V gene, CDR1 is LNHDA and CDR2 is SQIVND (reference sequence). The CDR3 is 12 amino acids. The CDR3 spells CASPRENTEAFF. Here the CDR3 DNA reads TGTGCCAGTCCTCGGGAGAACACTGAAGCTTTCTTT.

V is TRBV4-1 and J is TRBJ2-1; TRBD2 matches 10 bases. V shed 5 bases and J 5 bases; nucleotides not matched to a gene: 9. There are 16 residues in the CDR3. In germline, CDR1 is MGHRA, CDR2 YSYEKL. The CDR3 nucleotides are TGCGCCAGCAGCGCCCCGGGACTAGCGATACACAATGAGCAGTTCTTC. It specifies CASSAPGLAIHNEQFF.

This clone turned up a few times. The rearrangement joins TRBV28 to TRBJ1-1; D uncertain. The CDR3 has 15 amino acids. V dropped 2 bases and J dropped 0 bases, with 10 bases sitting between them. Germline values: CDR1 MDHEN, CDR2 SYDVKM. CDR3 bases: TGTGCCAGCAGTTTACCCCGCGGATTGAACACTGAAGCTTTCTTT. As protein: CASSLPRGLNTEAFF.

The chain recombines TRBV4-3 with TRBJ1-2; D unresolved. CDR3 size: 14 residues. CDR1 and CDR2 (germline): LGHNA, YSLEER. The V and J ends lost 1 base and 2 bases respectively, with 8 bases between them. DNA of the CDR3: TGCGCCAGCAGCCAAGGGACGGGGAACTATGGCTACACCTTC. Protein sequence: CASSQGTGNYGYTF.

The chain is built from TRBV5-8 and TRBJ2-2; 12 nucleotides line up with TRBD2. The CDR3 is made up of 16 amino acids. Germline CDR1 SGHTS, CDR2 YDEGEE. J was trimmed by 5 bases and V by 3 bases; bases with no gene match: 5. In nucleotides, the CDR3 is TGTGCCAGCAGCTCCCGACTAGCGGGAGCGACCGGGGAGCTGTTTTTT. The encoded protein is CASSSRLAGATGELFF. Full variable domain (remainder filled in from reference TRBV5-8 and TRBJ2-2): EAGVTQSPTHLIKTRGQQATLRCSPISGHTSVYWYQQALGLGLQFLLWYDEGEERNRGNFPPRFSGRQFPNYSSELNVNALELEDSALYLCASSSRLAGATGELFFGEGSRLTVL.

The chain carries TRBV5-1 and TRBJ1-5; D might be TRBD1 (5 bases). This CDR3 comprises 14 residues. Germline values: CDR1 SGHRS, CDR2 YFSETQ. Trimming removed 4 bases from V and 6 bases from J, with 14 bases in between. The CDR3 reads CASSEQGLGQPQHF. The CDR3 DNA is TGCGCCAGCAGCGAGCAGGGTTTAGGTCAGCCCCAGCATTTT.

This clone was seen more than once but under ten times. V usage is TRBV4-3 and J usage is TRBJ2-3; 11 bases map to TRBD2. Germline lookup yields CDR1 LGHNA and CDR2 YSLEER. This CDR3 has 15 residues. V shed 0 bases, J shed 11 bases, and the junction held 7 bases outside the gene matches. CDR3: CASSQERASGGMQYF. The CDR3 DNA follows: TGCGCCAGCAGCCAAGAGAGGGCTAGCGGGGGGATGCAGTATTTT.

A single count supports this clone. This chain joins TRBV27 and TRBJ2-7; the D gene is possibly TRBD2 (6 bases). The CDR3 spans 14 residues. V gave up 2 bases and J gave up 7 bases, with 15 bases separating them. CDR1 and CDR2 from the germline V gene are MNHEY and SMNVEV (reference sequence). The CDR3 sequence: CASSLRQAAGEQYF. The CDR3 DNA sequence: TGTGCCAGCAGTTTAAGGCAGGCGGCGGGGGAGCAGTACTTC.

This clone appeared a single time. V and J are TRBV4-3 and TRBJ2-7, with 9 bases that match TRBD1. Germline V lookup: CDR1 LGHNA, CDR2 YSLEER. The ends lost 4 bases at V and 5 bases at J; junction bases unmatched: 9. This CDR3 is built from 15 residues. In DNA, the CDR3 is TGCGCCAGCAGCCCACTGGGACAGGGTTTCCACGAGCAGTACTTC. This sequence encodes CASSPLGQGFHEQYF.

This chain joins TRBV11-1 and TRBJ2-3, with 14 bases identical to TRBD2. The V gene's germline CDR1 is SGHAT and CDR2 FQDESV (reference sequence). This CDR3 region has 15 residues. V gave up 2 bases and J gave up 6 bases; unmatched junction bases: 1. The CDR3 DNA reads TGTGCCAGCAGCTTAAGGACTAGCGGGGGGGATACGCAGTATTTT. This encodes CASSLRTSGGDTQYF.

The genes are TRBV5-6 and TRBJ2-1, with 9 bases aligning to TRBD2. In germline, CDR1 is SGHDT, CDR2 YYEEEE. V shed 7 bases and J 9 bases; nucleotides not matched to a gene: 8. CDR3 length equals 13 residues. The DNA of the CDR3 is TGTGCCAGCGAGCTCGGGACTAGCATTGAGCAGTTCTTC. Protein: CASELGTSIEQFF.